The TCR beta chain described here comes from a study of vaccination effects on CD4 cells after COVID-19. The assay was immunoSEQ multiplex PCR, and TCRdb's table has in-frame clones only and misses some. The sample has tens of thousands of clones; about four fifths are singletons. General study results and limits: Long after vaccination, the clones induced by infection and by vaccine shrank markedly in size. Cross-reactivity with common cold coronaviruses was shown by only 1 of 255 vaccine-induced clones in healthy vaccinees.

Notes on this clone: Its antigen is not identified.

V shed 0 bases and J shed 4 bases, with 13 bases lying between them. There are 15 residues in the CDR3. Germline-derived CDR1 and CDR2 are LGHNA and YSLEER. With the ViraFEST assay, the study expanded antigen-specific CD4+ T cells using viral peptide pools, then sequenced them. Culturing for roughly 10 days preceded CD4+ T cell isolation. In the vaccine recipients, nucleocapsid antibodies were negative and there was no prior SARS-CoV-2 infection. After 2 million or so PBMC were placed in each well, they were cultured with 10 IU/ml IL-2 and around 10 ug/ml peptides. Replacing half the medium with IL-2 medium was done on days 3 and 7.

This chain links TRBV4-3 with TRBJ2-7; tentative D call: TRBD2 (6 bases). The starting material was CD4+ T cells from PBMCs cultured with HCoV-OC43 spike peptides, obtained before COVID-19 vaccination. Subset indicated: HCoV-OC43 spike overlapping peptide pool stimulation. This receptor was identified in a human donor who received a COVID-19 vaccine. CDR3 loop: CASSQDRIGGYEQYV. The CDR3 region has the DNA TGCGCCAGCAGCCAAGATCGAATAGGAGGGTACGAGCAGTACGTC.